The rows below give T cell receptor beta chains drawn from one sample of a study of metastatic and nonmetastatic thyroid tumors. Through MiXCR, TCRdb re-clonotyped the PCR reads. The table has over 5,000 clones, approximately 37% seen once. Sequencing input: adjacent normal tissue. These receptors were taken from a female donor with papillary thyroid cancer or a benign thyroid nodule (not recorded which). Some clones in this sample may be carry-over from other donors' samples. Each CDR3 is given with its conserved first and last residue. A D gene is named only where the DNA matches it firmly. Clone size is stated in some rows and not others, as once, few, many or a class when expanded.

j_gene	d_gene	abundance	v_gene	CDR3nt	CDR3aa
TRBJ2-2	-	few	TRBV6-1	TGTGCCAGCAGGACTGGTTACGGGGAGCTGTTTTTT	CASRTGYGELFF
TRBJ1-3	-	few	TRBV6-1	TGTGCCAGCAAAAAGAAGTCCGGAAATGGAAACACCATATATTTT	CASKKKSGNGNTIYF
TRBJ2-7	TRBD1	few	TRBV7-8	TGTGCCAGCAGCTTAGGATTATGGGACAGGGTTAAAACCTACGAGCAGTACTTC	CASSLGLWDRVKTYEQYF
TRBJ1-2	TRBD1	-	TRBV11-2	TGTGCCAGCAGCTTAGGGACAGGGGCTGCCCGTAATGGCTACACCTTC	CASSLGTGAARNGYTF
TRBJ1-2	-	few	TRBV6-1	TGTGCCAGCAGTCAGATGATCTATGGCTATACCTTC	CASSQMIYGYTF
TRBJ2-7	TRBD2	-	TRBV6-5	TGTGCCAGCAGTTACAGCGGGGCTTCCTACGAGCAGTACTTC	CASSYSGASYEQYF
TRBJ2-1	-	few	TRBV12-3/TRBV12-4	TGTGCCAGCAGTTACGCCGGGACTGAAAGGGAGCAGTTCTTC	CASSYAGTEREQFF
TRBJ2-4	-	-	TRBV20-1	TGCAGTGCTAGTGTGACCAAAAACATTCAGTACTTC	CSASVTKNIQYF
TRBJ2-7	TRBD1	hyperexpanded	TRBV6-7	TGTGCCAGCAGTTACTCGGGACCGGGACAGGGGGTATTCTGGCAGTACTTC	CASSYSGPGQGVFWQYF
TRBJ1-4	TRBD1	-	TRBV12-3/TRBV12-4	TGTGCCAGCAGTCAGGGGGTCGGAAAACTGTTTTTT	CASSQGVGKLFF
TRBJ1-3	-	-	TRBV12-3/TRBV12-4	TGTGCCAGCAGCTGGGGCAGCGGGGGGAACACCATATATTTT	CASSWGSGGNTIYF
TRBJ2-7	-	-	TRBV20-1	TGCAGTGCTAGAGATAGGGTGGGCAACTACGAGCAGTACTTC	CSARDRVGNYEQYF
TRBJ1-3	-	few	TRBV6-1	TGTGCTACGATCTGGGGGCGAGATGCTGGAAACACCATATATTTT	CATIWGRDAGNTIYF
TRBJ2-7	-	few	TRBV6-1	TGTGCCAGCAGTGAAGAGGGCAGGGGTTATACCTACGAGCAGTACTTC	CASSEEGRGYTYEQYF
TRBJ2-5	-	-	TRBV19	TGTGCCAGTAGTCCGGCGGCAGGGCGACAAGAGACCCAGTACTTC	CASSPAAGRQETQYF
TRBJ2-7	TRBD2	-	TRBV2	TGTGCCAGCAGTGTAGGACTAGCGGGAGAGCAGTACTTC	CASSVGLAGEQYF
TRBJ1-2	-	few	TRBV6-1	TGTGCCAGCAGTGAAGAGGTCAGGTCGAAGGGCTACACCTTC	CASSEEVRSKGYTF
TRBJ2-1	TRBD2	-	TRBV20-1	TGCAGTGCTAGCAATAGCGGGAGCGGTGGATGGGGTGAGCAGTTCTTC	CSASNSGSGGWGEQFF
TRBJ1-6	-	-	TRBV30	TGCGCCTGGAGCGTCCCAAGGACCGTGACTCATTCACCCCTCCACTTT	CAWSVPRTVTHSPLHF
TRBJ2-1	TRBD2	-	TRBV11-2	TGTGCCAGCAGCCTTCAACTAGCGGGAGATTACAATGAGCAGTTCTTC	CASSLQLAGDYNEQFF
TRBJ2-4	-	once	TRBV5-6	TGTGCCAGCAGCTTGTCGCCACTAGCCAAAAACATTCAGTACTTC	CASSLSPLAKNIQYF
TRBJ2-3	-	-	TRBV6-2/TRBV6-3	TGTGCCAGCAGTCCATCGACGACTAGTACGGATACGCAGTATTTT	CASSPSTTSTDTQYF
TRBJ2-1	TRBD2	large	TRBV20-1	TGCAGTGCTCGGCCCGGGACTAGCGGGGGAAATGAGCAGTTCTTC	CSARPGTSGGNEQFF
TRBJ1-2	-	-	TRBV28	TGTGCCAGCAGCGGGGGTTTAATTGGCTACACCTTC	CASSGGLIGYTF